These T cell receptor beta chains were read from a single sample in a study of cytomegalovirus exposure and HLA in healthy donors. Method: immunoSEQ multiplex PCR; TCRdb's copy keeps in-frame clones and lacks some. The table lists over 150,000 clones, roughly four fifths of them singletons. The sequenced material came from PBMCs. The receptors originated from a woman aged 18-29 years in good health and CMV-seropositive. Both conserved end residues are part of each CDR3. Each record gives: clone size, D gene, V gene, J gene, CDR3 DNA, CDR3 protein. A D gene is named only where the DNA matches it firmly. Clone size, where shown, is once, few, many, or a class for clones that have expanded.

>.|.|TRBV4-1|TRBJ1-1
TGCGCCAGCAGCCAAGTTTGGGCCGCCGAAGCTTTCTTT
CASSQVWAAEAFF
>.|TRBD1|TRBV7-9|TRBJ1-2
TGTGCCAGCAGCTTGACAGGGGAGTACTATGGCTACACCTTC
CASSLTGEYYGYTF
>.|.|TRBV13|TRBJ2-7
TGTGCCAGCAGCTTCCCCCTTTCGTACGAGCAGTACTTC
CASSFPLSYEQYF
>.|TRBD1|TRBV28|TRBJ2-2
TGTGCCAGCAGACCTACCGGGACAGGGTTGGGCACCGGGGAGCTGTTTTTT
CASRPTGTGLGTGELFF
>few|.|TRBV19|TRBJ1-2
TGTGCCACCGGGACTGAATGGGGAAGCGGTCATGGCTACACCTTC
CATGTEWGSGHGYTF
>.|TRBD1|TRBV7-2|TRBJ1-6
TGTGCCAGCAGCTTTCAGCCGGGACAGGGGGGTTCACCCCTCCACTTT
CASSFQPGQGGSPLHF
>.|TRBD1|TRBV4-3|TRBJ1-1
TGCGCCAGCAGCGACGGGACAGTGAACACTGAAGCTTTCTTT
CASSDGTVNTEAFF
>.|.|TRBV19|TRBJ1-1
TGTGCCAGTAGTGCCAACCTCCGGACTGAAGCTTTCTTT
CASSANLRTEAFF
>.|TRBD1|TRBV12-5|TRBJ2-2
TGTGCTAGTGGTTTGGGGACAGGGGGCAGCGGGGAGCTGTTTTTT
CASGLGTGGSGELFF
>few|.|TRBV5-8|TRBJ2-3
TGTGCCAGCAGCTTGGGGGGCCAGACAGATACGCAGTATTTT
CASSLGGQTDTQYF
>.|.|TRBV27|TRBJ2-7
TGTGCCAGCAGTTCCCGGGACAAATCCTACGAGCAGTACTTC
CASSSRDKSYEQYF
>.|.|TRBV7-9|TRBJ2-5
TGTGCCAGCAGCCCGCTGGAGGGGGGGACCCAAGAGACCCAGTACTTC
CASSPLEGGTQETQYF
>.|.|TRBV6-5|TRBJ1-2
TGTGCCAGCAGTTACTTCATGGGGCAGAGCTATGGCTACACCTTC
CASSYFMGQSYGYTF
>.|TRBD2|TRBV6-1|TRBJ2-5
TGTGCCAGCAGTGAACTGAGCGGGGGAGTTAAAGAGACCCAGTACTTC
CASSELSGGVKETQYF
>few|TRBD2|TRBV14|TRBJ2-5
TGTGCCAGCAGCCAACCCCCCTGGACTAGCGGGGTTAAAGAGACCCAGTACTTC
CASSQPPWTSGVKETQYF
>.|.|TRBV27|TRBJ2-6
TGTGCCAGCAGTTTATGGGGCAGTTCCTCTGGGGCCAACGTCCTGACTTTC
CASSLWGSSSGANVLTF
>.|TRBD1|TRBV27|TRBJ2-7
TGTGCCAGCAGTTCCCCGGACAGGGCGGCATACGAGCAGTACTTC
CASSSPDRAAYEQYF